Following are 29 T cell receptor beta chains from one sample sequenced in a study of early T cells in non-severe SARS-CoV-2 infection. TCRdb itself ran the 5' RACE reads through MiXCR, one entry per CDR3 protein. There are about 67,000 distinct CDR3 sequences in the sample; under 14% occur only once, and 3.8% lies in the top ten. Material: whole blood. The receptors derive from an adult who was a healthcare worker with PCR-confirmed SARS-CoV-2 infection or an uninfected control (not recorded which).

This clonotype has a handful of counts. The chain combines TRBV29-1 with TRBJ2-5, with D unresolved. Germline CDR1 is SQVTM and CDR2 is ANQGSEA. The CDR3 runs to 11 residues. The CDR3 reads CRQKGWETQYF. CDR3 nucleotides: TGCAGGCAAAAGGGTTGGGAGACCCAGTACTTC. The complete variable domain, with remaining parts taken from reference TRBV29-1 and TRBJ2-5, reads SAVISQKPSRDICQRGTSLTIQCQVDSQVTMMFWYRQQPGQSLTLIATANQGSEATYESGFVIDKFPISRPNLTFSTLTVSNMSPEDSSIYLCRQKGWETQYFGPGTRLLVL.

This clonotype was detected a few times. CDR3 DNA sequence: TGTGCCAGCAGCTCGAGTCGGATTAGGGGGCTGTTTTTT. It yields the protein CASSSSRIRGLFF. The rearrangement links TRBV7-2 to TRBJ1-4; D may be TRBD1 (6 bases). The CDR3 length is 13 residues. The V gene's germline CDR1 is SGHTA and CDR2 FQGNSA. V shed 4 bases and J shed 14 bases, with 17 bases lying between them.

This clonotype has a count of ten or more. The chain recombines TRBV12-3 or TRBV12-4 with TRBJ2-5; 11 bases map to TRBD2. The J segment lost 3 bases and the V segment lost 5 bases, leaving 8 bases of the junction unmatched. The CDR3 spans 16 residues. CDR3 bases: TGTGCCAGCAGTCCGGGACCGGGACTAGCGGAAGAGACCCAGTACTTC. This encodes CASSPGPGLAEETQYF.

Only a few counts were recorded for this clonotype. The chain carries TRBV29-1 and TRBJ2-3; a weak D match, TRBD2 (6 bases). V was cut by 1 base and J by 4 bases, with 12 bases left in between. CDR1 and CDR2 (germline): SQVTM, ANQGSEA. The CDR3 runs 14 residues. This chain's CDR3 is CSVEAGADADTQYF. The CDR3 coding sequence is TGCAGCGTTGAAGCGGGAGCAGATGCAGATACGCAGTATTTT.

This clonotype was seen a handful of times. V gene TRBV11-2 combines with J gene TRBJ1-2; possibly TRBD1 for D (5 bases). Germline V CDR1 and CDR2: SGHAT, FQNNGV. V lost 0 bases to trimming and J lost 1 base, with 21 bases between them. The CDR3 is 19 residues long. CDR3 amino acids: CASSLDTATAYVDNYGYTF. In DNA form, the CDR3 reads TGTGCCAGCAGCTTAGATACTGCGACAGCTTATGTGGATAACTATGGCTACACCTTC.

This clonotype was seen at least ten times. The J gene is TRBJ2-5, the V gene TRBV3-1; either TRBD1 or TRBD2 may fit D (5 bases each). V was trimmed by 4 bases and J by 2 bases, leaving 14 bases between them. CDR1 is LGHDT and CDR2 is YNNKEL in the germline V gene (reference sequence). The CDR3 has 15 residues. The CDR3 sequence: CASSPGRREQETQYF. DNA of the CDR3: TGTGCCAGCAGCCCGGGGCGGAGAGAACAAGAGACCCAGTACTTC.

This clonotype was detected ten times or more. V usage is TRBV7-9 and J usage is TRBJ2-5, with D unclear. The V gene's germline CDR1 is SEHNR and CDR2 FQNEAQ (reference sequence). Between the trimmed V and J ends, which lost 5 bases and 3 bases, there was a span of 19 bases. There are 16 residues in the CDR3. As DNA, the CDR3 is TGTGCCAGCAGCCTTGGTTATTTCAACTTAGAAGAGACCCAGTACTTC. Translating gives CASSLGYFNLEETQYF.

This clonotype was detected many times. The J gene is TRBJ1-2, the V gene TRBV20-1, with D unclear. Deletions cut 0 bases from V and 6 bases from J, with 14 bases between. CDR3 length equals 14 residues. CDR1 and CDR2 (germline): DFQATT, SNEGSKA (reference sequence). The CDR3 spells CSAREGSNSHGYTF. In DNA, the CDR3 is TGCAGTGCTAGAGAAGGGAGCAATTCCCATGGCTACACCTTC.

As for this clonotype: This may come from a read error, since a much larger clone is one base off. The CDR3 sequence is CASSPTTLLSGHTIYF. CDR3 sequence (DNA): TGTGCCAGCAGTCCTACCACCTTACTTTCTGGACACACCATATATTTT. The rearrangement uses TRBV12-3 or TRBV12-4 and TRBJ1-3; D is undetermined. This CDR3 region has 16 residues.

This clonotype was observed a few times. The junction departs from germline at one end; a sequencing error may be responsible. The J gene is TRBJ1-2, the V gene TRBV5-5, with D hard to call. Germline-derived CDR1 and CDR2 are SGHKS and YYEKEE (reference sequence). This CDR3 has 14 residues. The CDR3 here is CASNLDGINYGYTF. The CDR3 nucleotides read TGTGCCAGCAACTTGGACGGAATCAACTATGGCTACACCTTC.

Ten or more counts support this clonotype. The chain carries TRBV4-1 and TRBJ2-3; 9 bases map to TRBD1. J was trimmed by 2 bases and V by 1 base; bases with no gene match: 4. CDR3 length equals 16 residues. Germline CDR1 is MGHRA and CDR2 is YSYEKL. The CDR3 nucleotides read TGCGCCAGCAGCCAAGGACAGGGGGTTAACACAGATACGCAGTATTTT. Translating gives CASSQGQGVNTDTQYF.

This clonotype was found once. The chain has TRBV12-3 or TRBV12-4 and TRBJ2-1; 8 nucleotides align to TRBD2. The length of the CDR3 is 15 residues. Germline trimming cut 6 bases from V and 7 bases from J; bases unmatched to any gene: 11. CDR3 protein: CASRYRGGPVNEQFF. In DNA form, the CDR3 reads TGTGCCAGCAGATACCGGGGGGGGCCGGTGAATGAGCAGTTCTTC.

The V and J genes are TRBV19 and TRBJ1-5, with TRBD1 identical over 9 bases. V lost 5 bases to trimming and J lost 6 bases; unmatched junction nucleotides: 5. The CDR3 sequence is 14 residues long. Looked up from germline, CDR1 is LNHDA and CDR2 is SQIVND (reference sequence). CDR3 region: CASSWGTGTQPQHF. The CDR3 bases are TGTGCCAGTAGTTGGGGGACAGGGACTCAGCCCCAGCATTTT.

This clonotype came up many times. The CDR3 loop is CASSVSFTSYEQYF. For the CDR3, the DNA is TGTGCCAGCTCAGTTTCCTTTACGAGTTACGAGCAGTACTTC. The J gene is TRBJ2-7, the V gene TRBV28; no reliable D call. Trimming shortened V by 8 bases and J by 4 bases, and 18 bases separated the two germline ends. The CDR3 has 14 amino acids. The germline CDR1 and CDR2 sequences are MDHEN and SYDVKM.

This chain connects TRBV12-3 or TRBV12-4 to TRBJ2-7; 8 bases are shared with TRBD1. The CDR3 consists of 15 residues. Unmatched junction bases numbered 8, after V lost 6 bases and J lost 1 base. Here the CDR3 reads CASRLGTGSSYEQYF. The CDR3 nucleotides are TGTGCCAGCAGGCTCGGGACAGGTTCTTCCTACGAGCAGTACTTC.

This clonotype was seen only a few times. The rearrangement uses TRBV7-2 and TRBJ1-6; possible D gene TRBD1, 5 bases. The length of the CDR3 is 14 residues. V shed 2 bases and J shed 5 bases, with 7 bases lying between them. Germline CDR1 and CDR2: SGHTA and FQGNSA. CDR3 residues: CASSLQGHNSPLHF. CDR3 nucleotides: TGTGCCAGCAGCTTACAGGGACATAATTCACCCCTCCACTTT.

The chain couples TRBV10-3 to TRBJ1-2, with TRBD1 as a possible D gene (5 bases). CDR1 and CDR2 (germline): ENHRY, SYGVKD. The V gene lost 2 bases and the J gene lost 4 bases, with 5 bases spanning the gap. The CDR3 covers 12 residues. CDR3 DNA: TGTGCCATCAGTGAGGACAGCTATGGCTACACCTTC. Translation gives CAISEDSYGYTF.

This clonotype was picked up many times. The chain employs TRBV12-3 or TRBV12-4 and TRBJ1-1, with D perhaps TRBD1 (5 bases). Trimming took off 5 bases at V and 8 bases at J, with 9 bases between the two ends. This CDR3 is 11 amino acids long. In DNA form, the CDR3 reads TGTGCCAGCAGTCTAGGACAAGAAGCTTTCTTT. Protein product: CASSLGQEAFF.

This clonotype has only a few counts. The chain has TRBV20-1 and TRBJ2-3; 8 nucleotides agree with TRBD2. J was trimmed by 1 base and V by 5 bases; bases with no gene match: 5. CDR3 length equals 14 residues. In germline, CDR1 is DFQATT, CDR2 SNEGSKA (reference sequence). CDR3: CSAANSGGTDTQYF. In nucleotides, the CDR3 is TGCAGTGCTGCCAATAGCGGGGGCACAGATACGCAGTATTTT.

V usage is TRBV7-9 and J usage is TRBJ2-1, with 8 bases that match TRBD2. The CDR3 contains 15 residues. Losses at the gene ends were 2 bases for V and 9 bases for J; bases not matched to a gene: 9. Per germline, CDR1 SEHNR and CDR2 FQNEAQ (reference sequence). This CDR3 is CASSLTGTSVGEQFF. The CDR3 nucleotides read TGTGCCAGCAGCTTAACCGGGACTAGTGTCGGTGAGCAGTTCTTC.

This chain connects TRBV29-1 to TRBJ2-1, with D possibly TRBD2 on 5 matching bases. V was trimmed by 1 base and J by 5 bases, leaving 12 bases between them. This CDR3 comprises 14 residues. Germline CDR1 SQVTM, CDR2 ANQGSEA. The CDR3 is CSVEGGIRHNEQFF. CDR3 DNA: TGCAGCGTTGAAGGAGGGATTCGCCACAATGAGCAGTTCTTC.

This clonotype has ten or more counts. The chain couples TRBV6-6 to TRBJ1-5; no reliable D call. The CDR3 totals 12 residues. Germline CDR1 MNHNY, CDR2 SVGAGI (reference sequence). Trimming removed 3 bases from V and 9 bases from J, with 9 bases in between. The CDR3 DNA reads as TGTGCCAGCAGTTATAAGGAATTGCCCCAGCATTTT. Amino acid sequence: CASSYKELPQHF.

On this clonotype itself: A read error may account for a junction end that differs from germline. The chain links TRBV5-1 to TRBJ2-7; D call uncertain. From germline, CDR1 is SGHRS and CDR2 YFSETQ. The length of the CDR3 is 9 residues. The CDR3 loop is CASSKGYSF. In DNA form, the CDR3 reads TGCGCCAGCAGCAAAGGGTACTCCTTC.

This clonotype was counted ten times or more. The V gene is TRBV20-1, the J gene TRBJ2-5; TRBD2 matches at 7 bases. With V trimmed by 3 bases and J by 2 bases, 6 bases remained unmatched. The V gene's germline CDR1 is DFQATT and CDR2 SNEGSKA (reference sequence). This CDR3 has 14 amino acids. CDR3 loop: CSARGGDPQETQYF. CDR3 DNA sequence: TGCAGTGCTAGGGGGGGGGACCCGCAAGAGACCCAGTACTTC.

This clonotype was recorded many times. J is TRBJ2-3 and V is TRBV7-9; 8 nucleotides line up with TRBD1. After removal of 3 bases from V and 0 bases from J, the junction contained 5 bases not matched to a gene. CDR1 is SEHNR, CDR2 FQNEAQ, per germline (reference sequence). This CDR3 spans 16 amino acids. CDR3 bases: TGTGCCAGCAGCTTGGGGACAGGCATTAGCACAGATACGCAGTATTTT. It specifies CASSLGTGISTDTQYF.

The CDR3 nucleotides read TGTGCCAGCAGTGATCGCAGGGGGGCTGAAGCTTTCTTT. Protein: CASSDRRGAEAFF. The gene calls are TRBV2 and TRBJ1-1; 7 bases match TRBD1. V shed 3 bases and J 6 bases; nucleotides not matched to a gene: 4. CDR1 is SNHLY and CDR2 is FYNNEI in the germline V gene. There are 13 residues in the CDR3.

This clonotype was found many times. DNA for the CDR3: TGTGCCAGCAGCGCTCACACTGAAGCTTTCTTT. Protein product: CASSAHTEAFF. V usage is TRBV12-3 or TRBV12-4 and J usage is TRBJ1-1; D gene uncertain. The length of the CDR3 is 11 residues. Trimming stripped 6 bases from V and 3 bases from J, with 5 bases between.

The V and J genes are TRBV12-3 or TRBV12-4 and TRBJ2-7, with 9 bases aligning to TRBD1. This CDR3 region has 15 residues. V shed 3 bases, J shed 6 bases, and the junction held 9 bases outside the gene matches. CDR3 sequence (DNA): TGTGCCAGCAGTTTCAAGGGACAGGGCCTTTTCGAGCAGTACTTC. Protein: CASSFKGQGLFEQYF.

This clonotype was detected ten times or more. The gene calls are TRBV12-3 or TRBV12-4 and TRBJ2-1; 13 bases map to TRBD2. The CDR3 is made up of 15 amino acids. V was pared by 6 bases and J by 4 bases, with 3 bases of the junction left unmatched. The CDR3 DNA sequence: TGTGCCAGCAGCCCACTAGCGGGGGGGTACAATGAGCAGTTCTTC. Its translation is CASSPLAGGYNEQFF.